The 32 T cell receptor beta chains below were found in one sample sequenced in a study of control samples from healthy donors and cancer patients. TCRdb keeps only in-frame clones here, not all; method: immunoSEQ multiplex PCR. This repertoire shows tens of thousands of clones, roughly 86% found once; its top ten account for about 2.2%. Sequenced sample: PBMCs. All receptors derive from a woman aged 45-65 years with head and neck cancer.

The chain carries TRBV9 and TRBJ1-5; weak D call: TRBD1 (5 bases). This CDR3 comprises 15 residues. Trimming stripped 4 bases from V and 3 bases from J, with 14 bases between. CDR1 and CDR2 from the germline V gene are SGDLS and YYNGEE. Written as DNA, the CDR3 is TGTGCCAGCAGCTCTAGTGACAGAAACAATCAGCCCCAGCATTTT. Translating it yields CASSSSDRNNQPQHF.

The rearrangement links TRBV28 to TRBJ2-7; D possibly uses TRBD1 or TRBD2 (5 bases each). V dropped 5 bases and J dropped 4 bases, with 12 bases sitting between them. Germline V lookup: CDR1 MDHEN, CDR2 SYDVKM. The CDR3 has 13 amino acids. The CDR3 loop reads CASSPPGLYEQYF. CDR3 sequence (DNA): TGTGCCAGCAGTCCCCCGGGGCTGTACGAGCAGTACTTC.

J is TRBJ2-7 and V is TRBV2; 8 bases are shared with TRBD2. The CDR3 extends over 14 amino acids. CDR1 and CDR2 (germline): SNHLY, FYNNEI. The V segment lost 4 bases and the J segment 3 bases; nucleotides outside the gene matches: 5. The CDR3 spells CASSVSGGLYEQYF. In nucleotides, the CDR3 is TGTGCCAGCAGTGTAAGCGGGGGACTCTACGAGCAGTACTTC.

The chain joins TRBV29-1 to TRBJ1-1, with no clear D. The CDR3 runs to 15 residues. Trimming left V 3 bases short and J 6 bases short, with 20 bases between. Germline CDR1 and CDR2: SQVTM and ANQGSEA. CDR3 coding DNA: TGCAGCGTTGACGCCGGGTTTACTCGTGGCGCTGAAGCTTTCTTT. Protein sequence: CSVDAGFTRGAEAFF.

The rearrangement joins TRBV7-2 to TRBJ1-2; D might be TRBD1 (5 bases). With 1 base removed from V and 8 bases from J, the gap between germline ends came to 20 bases. The CDR3 runs to 16 residues. CDR1 is SGHTA, CDR2 FQGNSA, per germline. CDR3: CASSLDVREGLWGYTF. The CDR3 DNA reads TGTGCCAGCAGCTTAGACGTCAGGGAAGGGTTGTGGGGCTACACCTTC.

This clone was seen just once. In DNA form, the CDR3 reads TGCAGCGTTTTTGTGGAGACTAGTCCCCCCGCCGAGCAGTACTTC. Its translation is CSVFVETSPPAEQYF. The V gene is TRBV29-1, the J gene TRBJ2-7, with D possibly matching TRBD2 (6 bases). CDR1 is SQVTM and CDR2 is ANQGSEA in the germline V gene. This CDR3 spans 15 amino acids. Trimming removed 5 bases at V and 6 bases at J, with 23 bases between.

This sequence joins TRBV2 and TRBJ2-3; 11 positions match TRBD2. Germline trimming cut 1 base from V and 2 bases from J; bases unmatched to any gene: 5. Germline CDR1 reads SNHLY; CDR2 reads FYNNEI. The CDR3 has 17 residues. CDR3 sequence: CASSEGASGGPTDTQYF. CDR3 in DNA: TGTGCCAGCAGTGAAGGGGCTAGCGGGGGGCCCACAGATACGCAGTATTTT.

The J gene is TRBJ2-3, the V gene TRBV4-1; tentative D call: TRBD1 (6 bases). With 0 bases removed from V and 3 bases from J, the gap between germline ends came to 16 bases. This CDR3 region has 17 residues. CDR1 is MGHRA and CDR2 is YSYEKL in the germline V gene. The DNA of the CDR3 is TGCGCCAGCAGCCAAGAACAGGGTGGTCTAGGGACAGATACGCAGTATTTT. Protein: CASSQEQGGLGTDTQYF.

The chain combines TRBV18 with TRBJ2-3, with 8 bases aligning to TRBD1. Germline V gene data show CDR1 as KGHSH and CDR2 as LQKENI. This CDR3 is 14 amino acids long. With V trimmed by 8 bases and J by 5 bases, 9 bases remained unmatched. CDR3 sequence: CASGLSGGVDTQYF. The CDR3 DNA reads as TGTGCCAGCGGCCTATCAGGGGGCGTAGATACGCAGTATTTT.

Only a few counts were recorded for this clone. The V call is TRBV3-1 (or the pseudogene TRBV3-2), the J call TRBJ1-2; 12 nucleotides line up with TRBD1. Trimming removed 6 bases from V and 8 bases from J; junction bases left unmatched: 13. CDR1 LGHDT and CDR2 YNNKEL come from the germline V gene (reference sequence). This CDR3 comprises 16 residues. The CDR3 DNA sequence: TGTGCCAGCAGTCAGAAAGGGACAGGGGGCATAGGCGGCTACACCTTC. This codes for CASSQKGTGGIGGYTF.

There are a few counts of this clone. The gene calls are TRBV5-1 and TRBJ2-1; tentatively, D is TRBD1 (5 bases). Germline V gene lookup returns CDR1 SGHRS and CDR2 YFSETQ. Deletions cut 0 bases from V and 8 bases from J, with 27 bases between. CDR3 length: 19 amino acids. The CDR3 nucleotides are TGCGCCAGCAGCTTGGATGACTCCGATAAAGACAGAAGTAGGGATGAGCAGTTCTTC. Protein product: CASSLDDSDKDRSRDEQFF.

The table lists this clone with a few counts. V and J are TRBV7-9 and TRBJ1-2, with unresolved D. Trimming took off 3 bases at V and 8 bases at J, with 13 bases between the two ends. This CDR3 region has 13 residues. Per the germline V gene, CDR1 is SEHNR and CDR2 is FQNEAQ (reference sequence). In DNA form, the CDR3 reads TGTGCCAGCAGCTTCAAAGAGGGAGCCGGCTACACCTTC. This gives the protein CASSFKEGAGYTF.

This sequence joins TRBV4-1 and TRBJ1-1; D remains ambiguous. V lost 1 base, J lost 5 bases, and 17 bases lay in between. The CDR3 length is 16 residues. The germline V gene has CDR1 MGHRA and CDR2 YSYEKL. CDR3 coding DNA: TGCGCCAGCAGCCAAGTTGGACTAGGGTATGGTACTGAAGCTTTCTTT. Translated, it gives CASSQVGLGYGTEAFF.

The chain is built from TRBV5-6 and TRBJ2-7, with D perhaps matching TRBD1 (8 bases). This CDR3 is built from 14 residues. The V gene's germline CDR1 is SGHDT and CDR2 YYEEEE. Trimming took off 4 bases at V and 6 bases at J, with 17 bases between the two ends. Here the CDR3 reads CASSILTGEGEQYF. For the CDR3, the DNA is TGTGCCAGCAGCATACTGACAGGGGAGGGCGAGCAGTACTTC.

The rearrangement uses TRBV21-1 and TRBJ1-6. TRBV21-1 is given as a pseudogene. The CDR3 has 14 amino acids. CDR3 region: CASSKRRRNSPLHF. CDR3 nucleotide sequence: TGTGCCAGCAGCAAGAGACGGAGGAATTCACCCCTCCACTTT.

The chain is built from TRBV4-1 and TRBJ1-2, with D possibly matching TRBD1 (6 bases). The V end lost 0 bases, the J end lost 7 bases, and 24 bases lay between the germline ends. Germline V CDR1 and CDR2: MGHRA, YSYEKL. CDR3 length: 18 residues. The CDR3 loop reads CASSQERAGGRVTFGYTF. CDR3 bases: TGCGCCAGCAGCCAAGAGAGGGCCGGGGGGCGCGTCACCTTTGGCTACACCTTC.

This chain uses TRBV5-1 with TRBJ1-4; possibly TRBD1 for D (6 bases). Deletions cut 0 bases from V and 4 bases from J, with 10 bases between. Germline assignment: CDR1 SGHRS and CDR2 YFSETQ. The CDR3 runs to 15 residues. In DNA form, the CDR3 reads TGCGCCAGCAGCTTGGGCGGACAGTATAATGAAAAACTGTTTTTT. It translates to CASSLGGQYNEKLFF.

V and J are TRBV5-6 and TRBJ2-2; perhaps TRBD1 as D (6 bases). The CDR3 spans 14 residues. CDR1 and CDR2 (germline): SGHDT, YYEEEE. The ends were cut back, 4 bases at V and 5 bases at J, with 12 bases in the middle. The CDR3 is CASSLAGATGELFF. The CDR3 DNA reads TGTGCCAGCAGCCTGGCAGGGGCGACCGGGGAGCTGTTTTTT.

The chain couples TRBV2 to TRBJ2-5; 12 positions agree with TRBD2. In germline, CDR1 is SNHLY, CDR2 FYNNEI. J gave up 2 bases and V 5 bases, and 3 bases lay outside the gene matches. This CDR3 is 15 amino acids long. The DNA for the CDR3 is TGTGCCAGCAGTTTACTAGCGGGGGGACAAGAGACCCAGTACTTC. Translating it yields CASSLLAGGQETQYF.

This chain uses TRBV5-1 with TRBJ1-1; the D gene is possibly TRBD1 (6 bases). Germline CDR1 and CDR2: SGHRS and YFSETQ. The germline V and J ends were trimmed by 1 base and 4 bases, with 8 bases remaining between them. The CDR3 has 13 residues. CDR3 protein: CASSLKQGTEAFF. The CDR3 nucleotides are TGCGCCAGCAGCTTGAAACAGGGCACTGAAGCTTTCTTT.

The chain couples TRBV9 to TRBJ2-7, with D maybe TRBD2 (6 bases). V dropped 0 bases and J dropped 2 bases, with 15 bases sitting between them. This CDR3 is built from 16 residues. CDR1 SGDLS and CDR2 YYNGEE come from the germline V gene. The CDR3 here is CASSVEGRGNPYEQYF. The DNA of the CDR3 is TGTGCCAGCAGCGTAGAAGGACGGGGGAATCCCTACGAGCAGTACTTC. Together with reference TRBV9 and TRBJ2-7, the CDR3 gives the full variable domain: DSGVTQTPKHLITATGQRVTLRCSPRSGDLSVYWYQQSLDQGLQFLIQYYNGEERAKGNILERFSAQQFPDLHSELNLSSLELGDSALYFCASSVEGRGNPYEQYFGPGTRLTVT.

The chain recombines TRBV2 with TRBJ2-2, with 9 nucleotides matching TRBD2. Germline-derived CDR1 and CDR2 are SNHLY and FYNNEI. V lost 4 bases to trimming and J lost 4 bases; unmatched junction nucleotides: 7. The CDR3 spans 16 residues. In nucleotides, the CDR3 is TGTGCCAGCAGTGCAGGGCTAGCGGGGATCACCGGGGAGCTGTTTTTT. As protein: CASSAGLAGITGELFF.

V gene TRBV21-1 combines with J gene TRBJ2-2; the DNA was not used to check the table's D call, TRBD2. TRBV21-1 is classified as a pseudogene. The CDR3 has 20 amino acids. In DNA, the CDR3 is TGTGCCAGCAGCCCACGGAAGGGTGGCGGGGGCGGAAAGAACACCGGGGAGCTGTTTTTT. Translated: CASSPRKGGGGGKNTGELFF.

This clone came up a few times. As DNA, the CDR3 is TGTGCCAGCAGCTTGGACGGGACAGCCGGTGACGAGCAGTACTTC. Protein: CASSLDGTAGDEQYF. The rearrangement uses TRBV7-9 and TRBJ2-7, with TRBD1 matching over 7 bases. CDR3 size: 15 residues. J gave up 5 bases and V 3 bases, and 10 bases lay outside the gene matches. The germline CDR1 and CDR2 sequences are SEHNR and FQNEAQ (reference sequence).

Notes on this clone: Likely a read error: the CDR3 ends without its conserved phenylalanine or tryptophan. Because the CDR3's place on the DNA is in doubt, the DNA is left out and the CDR3 is given as listed by TCRdb. V gene TRBV1 combines with J gene TRBJ2-7. TRBV1 is termed a pseudogene. The CDR3 spans 8 amino acids, including both terminal residues. The CDR3 spells CTSSQDSH.

This clone was seen a few times. This CDR3 reads CASSLAQDEQYF. The CDR3 region has the DNA TGTGCCAGCAGCTTAGCGCAGGACGAGCAGTACTTC. J is TRBJ2-7 and V is TRBV7-8; D gene uncertain. The V end lost 0 bases, the J end lost 5 bases, and 5 bases lay between the germline ends. The CDR3 length is 12 residues. The V gene's germline CDR1 is SGHVS and CDR2 FQNEAQ.

This chain connects TRBV2 to TRBJ1-3; D not resolved. The germline CDR1 and CDR2 sequences are SNHLY and FYNNEI. This CDR3 has 13 amino acids. The ends were cut back, 8 bases at V and 3 bases at J, with 11 bases in the middle. CDR3 sequence reads: CASGEEFGNTIYF. CDR3 nucleotides: TGTGCCAGCGGGGAGGAATTTGGAAACACCATATATTTT.

This clone has more than one count but fewer than ten. The chain couples TRBV29-1 to TRBJ1-3; 7 positions agree with TRBD1. V lost 5 bases and J lost 1; bases outside the gene matches: 5. The CDR3 runs 14 residues. Germline CDR1 reads SQVTM; CDR2 reads ANQGSEA. The CDR3 DNA follows: TGCAGCGTTATCGAGGGGGCTTCTGGAAACACCATATATTTT. Residues: CSVIEGASGNTIYF.

The V call is TRBV19, the J call TRBJ2-7; no definite D call. The CDR3 totals 14 residues. V was clipped by 6 bases and J by 0 bases, with 12 bases between them. The germline gives CDR1 LNHDA, CDR2 SQIVND (reference sequence). The CDR3 DNA reads TGTGCCAGTAGCATATCCTCCGTCTCCTACGAGCAGTACTTC. It yields the protein CASSISSVSYEQYF.

The chain couples TRBV27 to TRBJ1-1, with 9 bases fitting TRBD1. V trimming: 1 base; J trimming: 7 bases; junction bases outside the gene matches: 7. CDR3 length equals 15 residues. Germline V gives CDR1 MNHEY, CDR2 SMNVEV (reference sequence). The DNA of the CDR3 is TGTGCCAGCAGTTTATTGGGGACAGGGAGGGGTGAAGCTTTCTTT. Residues: CASSLLGTGRGEAFF.

A word on this clone: One end of the junction is discordant with germline, which a read error may explain. The chain couples TRBV11-2 to TRBJ1-6, with TRBD1 identical over 8 bases. The germline V gene has CDR1 SGHAT and CDR2 FQNNGV. The CDR3 has 16 amino acids. As DNA, the CDR3 is TGTGCCAGCAGCATAGACAGGGGCACCTATAATTCACCCCTCCACTTT. Residues: CASSIDRGTYNSPLHF. The full variable domain, in which reference TRBV11-2 and TRBJ1-6 provide the parts outside the CDR3, is EAGVAQSPRYKIIEKRQSVAFWCNPISGHATLYWYQQILGQGPKLLIQFQNNGVVDDSQLPKDRFSAERLKGVDSTLKIQPAKLEDSAVYLCASSIDRGTYNSPLHFGNGTRLTVT.

This chain uses TRBV30 with TRBJ1-6; possibly TRBD1 for D (6 bases). V lost 1 base and J 9 bases, leaving 22 bases between the germline ends. This CDR3 is built from 17 residues. Per the germline V gene, CDR1 is GTSNPN and CDR2 is SVGIG (reference sequence). CDR3 nucleotide sequence: TGTGCCTGGAGTGCCCATTTGCCAGGGGAATATTTTTCACCCCTCCACTTT. Protein product: CAWSAHLPGEYFSPLHF.